This record concerns one TCR beta chain sequence. The sample originates from a study of CDR3 diversity in severe acne. TCRdb ran MiXCR on the PCR reads and lists one entry per CDR3 protein. This sample has approximately 84,000 distinct CDR3 sequences, with over 40% found just once. Input material: blood. The sequence was obtained from a male donor in good health, without acne.

DNA of the CDR3: TGTGCCACCAGTGGCGGGACTAGCAATGAGCAGTTCTTC. Translating gives CATSGGTSNEQFF. The chain links TRBV24-1 to TRBJ2-1; TRBD2 aligns across 8 bases. Germline V gene data show CDR1 as KGHDR and CDR2 as SFDVKD. V gave up 5 bases and J gave up 6 bases; unmatched junction bases: 2. The CDR3 totals 13 residues.